A single count supports the clone carrying this T cell receptor (beta chain). The data are from a study of blood T cell repertoires in COVID-19. About the study: Samples taken during acute and convalescent COVID-19 were collected in the United States, Italy and Spain.

TCRdb keeps only in-frame clones here, not all; method: immunoSEQ multiplex PCR. The sample holds over 200,000 clones, over 70% seen once. The length of the CDR3 is 16 residues. Trimming at V came to 7 bases and at J to 1 base, leaving 8 bases not matched to a gene. Germline values: CDR1 LNHDA, CDR2 SQIVND (reference sequence). The clonotype was recovered from a woman aged 25 to 39 who had been exposed to COVID-19. This rearrangement joins TRBV19 to TRBJ2-2; TRBD1 matches at 8 bases. What was sequenced was PBMCs or T cells enriched from blood (not recorded which). The CDR3 is CASIADRARNTGELFF. The CDR3, as DNA: TGTGCCAGTATCGCGGACAGGGCAAGGAACACCGGGGAGCTGTTTTTT.